The 3 T cell receptor beta chains below were found in one sample sequenced in a study of CD4 T cells in relation to SARS-CoV-2 and coronaviruses. The unexposed donors gave CD4+ T cells in 2011-2018, prior to COVID-19. The cells were cultured for about ten days before CD4+ T cells were isolated. The method was immunoSEQ multiplex PCR; TCRdb's version includes in-frame clones alone and lacks a portion of them. The table includes more than 15,000 clones, approximately 77% detected once. No antigens are known for them. The sequenced material came from CD4+ T cells from PBMCs, cultured in vitro. These TCRs come from a human donor in good health.

CDR3 bases: TGTGCCAGCAGCTCCGCCGGGACTAGCGGATACAATGAGCAGTTCTTC. Protein: CASSSAGTSGYNEQFF. J is TRBJ2-1 and V is TRBV4-2, with 11 nucleotides matching TRBD2. With 5 bases clipped from V and 4 bases from J, the junction kept 7 bases outside the gene matches. The CDR3 runs 16 residues. Germline V gene data show CDR1 as LGHNA and CDR2 as YNFKEQ.

The V gene is TRBV5-1, the J gene TRBJ2-1; the match to TRBD1 covers 12 bases. Germline loops: CDR1 SGHRS, CDR2 YFSETQ. This CDR3 contains 19 residues. V was pared by 1 base and J by 2 bases, with 10 bases of the junction left unmatched. CDR3 protein: CASSLRGQGARGPYNEQFF. The CDR3 DNA reads TGCGCCAGCAGCTTGCGGGGACAGGGGGCGCGAGGGCCCTACAATGAGCAGTTCTTC.

The rearrangement joins TRBV5-1 to TRBJ2-4; the match to TRBD2 covers 12 bases. Germline V gene lookup returns CDR1 SGHRS and CDR2 YFSETQ. The CDR3 loop spans 17 amino acids. Unmatched junction bases numbered 12, after V lost 4 bases and J lost 7 bases. CDR3 in amino acids: CASSPSTSGSGKNIQYF. In nucleotides, the CDR3 is TGCGCCAGCAGCCCCTCGACTAGCGGGAGTGGGAAGAACATTCAGTACTTC.